One T cell receptor (beta chain) is described in this entry. Its antigen is not identified. The germline V gene has CDR1 SGDLS and CDR2 YYNGEE. This CDR3 is built from 17 residues. V was clipped by 4 bases and J by 0 bases, with 17 bases between them. Treatment given: 15 to 20 received Ad26.COV2.S at low or high dose, single or two shots; 5 received placebo; per-sample allocation not given. The investigators took samples on day 63 after the first vaccine or placebo injection. The sample belongs to a study of Ad26.COV2.S vaccination and SARS-CoV-2 variants. Study-wide points: The TCR breadth and depth analyses may have understated or missed part of the total T cell responses.

Here immunoSEQ multiplex PCR was the method, and the copy in TCRdb shows in-frame clones only, minus some. The table shows 350,000 to 500,000 clones, with over 75% occurring only once. The sequenced sample was peripheral blood, obtained in a trial of Ad26.COV2.S vaccine versus placebo. The source is a person aged 18-65 years who received the Ad26.COV2.S COVID-19 vaccine or a placebo. The chain uses TRBV9 and TRBJ1-3, with a possible D match to TRBD1 (5 bases). Here the CDR3 reads CASSHLGGRVSGNTIYF. In nucleotides, the CDR3 is TGTGCCAGCAGCCATCTCGGAGGCAGGGTCTCTGGAAACACCATATATTTT. Drawing the rest from reference TRBV9 and TRBJ1-3, the complete variable domain is DSGVTQTPKHLITATGQRVTLRCSPRSGDLSVYWYQQSLDQGLQFLIQYYNGEERAKGNILERFSAQQFPDLHSELNLSSLELGDSALYFCASSHLGGRVSGNTIYFGEGSWLTVV.